These T cell receptor beta chains were read from a single sample in a study of long-term antiretroviral therapy in people with HIV. Generated by immunoSEQ multiplex PCR, the TCRdb table keeps only in-frame clones and is missing some. The sample contains tens of thousands of clones, approximately 81% of which appear only once. The sample consisted of unsorted PBMCs, taken 0.1 years before starting antiretroviral therapy. The receptors shown here come from a man aged 40-49 years with HIV. Each CDR3 is given with its conserved first and last residue. A D gene is named only where the DNA matches it firmly. Clone size is stated in some rows and not others, as once, few, many or a class when expanded.

J gene	V gene	clone size	D gene	CDR3 DNA	CDR3 protein
TRBJ1-1	TRBV25-1	.	TRBD1	TGTGCCAGCAGCAGAACAGGGGTGAAGGACACTGAAGCTTTCTTT	CASSRTGVKDTEAFF
TRBJ1-5	TRBV28	.	.	TGTGCCAGCAGTTCCCACCGGGGGCCCCAGCATTTT	CASSSHRGPQHF
TRBJ2-4	TRBV7-2	.	TRBD2	TGTGCCAGCAGCACCTTAGCGGGATTAGCCAAAAACATTCAGTACTTC	CASSTLAGLAKNIQYF
TRBJ1-1	TRBV7-9	once	TRBD1	TGTGCCAGCAGCTTACGGGGACAGTTGAACACTGAAGCTTTCTTT	CASSLRGQLNTEAFF
TRBJ2-7	TRBV6-5	few	.	TGTGCCAGCAGCCCTGGTAACTCCTACGAGCAGTACTTC	CASSPGNSYEQYF
TRBJ2-7	TRBV7-3	once	.	TGTGCCAGCAGCTTAACAGGGGCATCCTACGAGCAGTACTTC	CASSLTGASYEQYF
TRBJ1-6	TRBV14	.	.	TGTGCCAGCAGCCAAGTGAAAGGTTCACCCCTCCACTTT	CASSQVKGSPLHF
TRBJ2-7	TRBV7-2	.	TRBD2	TGTGCCAGCAGCTTTGCTAGCGGGAACTACGAGCAGTACTTC	CASSFASGNYEQYF
TRBJ1-2	TRBV19	.	.	TGTGCCAGTAGTTCCCTAAAGCACTATGGCTACACCTTC	CASSSLKHYGYTF
TRBJ2-7	TRBV5-6	once	.	TGTGCCAGCGCCCGGGGGCCCAGCGAGCAGTACTTC	CASARGPSEQYF
TRBJ1-1	TRBV7-2	.	.	TGTGCCAGCAGCCCAAAGAACACTGAAGCTTTCTTT	CASSPKNTEAFF
TRBJ1-2	TRBV11-2	.	.	TGTGCCAGCAGCTTAGGCAGGACGAACTATGGCTACACCTTC	CASSLGRTNYGYTF
TRBJ1-6	TRBV27	.	TRBD1	TGTGCCAGCAGTTCAGTGGGACAGGGGGCGCAAAGAATCTATTCACCCCTCCACTTT	CASSSVGQGAQRIYSPLHF
TRBJ2-3	TRBV10-3	.	TRBD2	TGTGCCATTTCCGGGACTAGCGTTGAAGATACGCAGTATTTT	CAISGTSVEDTQYF
TRBJ1-2	TRBV13	.	TRBD1	TGTGCCAGCAGCTTAGGCCGACAGGGGGAGGGCTACACCTTC	CASSLGRQGEGYTF
TRBJ2-7	TRBV27	.	.	TGTGCCAGCAGTTTATCGTGGACAGTCTCCTACGAGCAGTACTTC	CASSLSWTVSYEQYF
TRBJ2-3	TRBV5-4	once	TRBD2	TGTGCCAGCAGCTTGACTAGCGGGAGCGATACGCAGTATTTT	CASSLTSGSDTQYF
TRBJ2-2	TRBV14	.	.	TGTGCCAGCAGCCCCGGGAGACGCACCGGGGAGCTGTTTTTT	CASSPGRRTGELFF
TRBJ2-7	TRBV5-1	.	TRBD2	TGCGCCAGCAGCTTGGTTAGCGGGAGTTCCTACGAGCAGTACTTC	CASSLVSGSSYEQYF
TRBJ2-7	TRBV7-8	.	TRBD2	TGTGCCAGCAGCCCCCACAGCGGGGCTTTCGACGGGTACTTC	CASSPHSGAFDGYF
TRBJ2-1	TRBV19	.	.	TGTGCCAGTAGTATAGTGGGCAGTCTGGATGAGCAGTTCTTC	CASSIVGSLDEQFF
TRBJ1-3	TRBV7-2	.	.	TGTGCCAGCAGCTTAGATGCCGCACGGATCTCTGGAAACACCATATATTTT	CASSLDAARISGNTIYF
TRBJ1-2	TRBV28	.	.	TGTGCCAGCAGTGAACCGGGACGAAAATATGGCTACACCTTC	CASSEPGRKYGYTF
TRBJ2-7	TRBV19	.	.	TGTGCCAGTAGTCTCGAAACCGGGCCCTCCTACGAGCAGTACTTC	CASSLETGPSYEQYF
TRBJ1-2	TRBV11-3	once	.	TGTGCCAGCAGCTTAGACCCGTTTTCTAACTATGGCTACACCTTC	CASSLDPFSNYGYTF
TRBJ1-5	TRBV7-2	few	.	TGTGCCAGCAGCCTCGATAGCAATCAGCCCCAGCATTTT	CASSLDSNQPQHF
TRBJ1-2	TRBV5-1	.	.	TGCGCCAGCAGCTTGGACGGAGGTTATGGCTACACCTTC	CASSLDGGYGYTF
TRBJ1-1	TRBV6-5	medium-sized	.	TGTGCCAGCAGTTACCAGGGGAGCACTGAAGCTTTCTTT	CASSYQGSTEAFF
TRBJ1-1	TRBV19	.	.	TGTGCCAGTAGTGGGGAGAACACTGAAGCTTTCTTT	CASSGENTEAFF
TRBJ1-5	TRBV6-1	.	TRBD1	TGTGCCAGCGGAGACAGGGGGCTCAATCAGCCCCAGCATTTT	CASGDRGLNQPQHF
TRBJ2-5	TRBV6-1	.	TRBD2	TGTGCCAGCAGTGTCGGACTAGCGGGAGAGACCCAGTACTTC	CASSVGLAGETQYF
TRBJ2-1	TRBV11-3	few	.	TGTGCCAGCAGCTTCGGGGGCCTCTCCTACAATGAGCAGTTCTTC	CASSFGGLSYNEQFF
TRBJ1-3	TRBV10-3	few	.	TGTGCCATCAGCGATCCAGGGGCAGCGTCGGGAAACACCATATATTTT	CAISDPGAASGNTIYF
TRBJ2-5	TRBV28	few	TRBD1	TGTGCCAGCAGTTTATTAGGGACAGGGGCCTCAGAGACCCAGTACTTC	CASSLLGTGASETQYF
TRBJ1-1	TRBV6-5	.	TRBD1	TGTGCCAGCAGCGGACAGGGGGCGGGGAACACTGAAGCTTTCTTT	CASSGQGAGNTEAFF
TRBJ2-2	TRBV5-5	.	.	TGTGCCAGCAGCCGGGCGGGGGCCGAAGTACGGGAGCTGTTTTTT	CASSRAGAEVRELFF
TRBJ1-4	TRBV28	.	TRBD1	TGTGCCAGCTCGGGACAGGGGCGGGAAAAACTGTTTTTT	CASSGQGREKLFF
TRBJ2-1	TRBV6-5	.	.	TGTGCCAGCAGTACAGGGAAAAACTACAATGAGCAGTTCTTC	CASSTGKNYNEQFF
TRBJ2-7	TRBV11-2	.	.	TGTGCCAGCAGCCCGGAAGGCGAGCAGTACTTC	CASSPEGEQYF
TRBJ2-5	TRBV7-2	.	.	TGTGCCAGCAGCTTGAAGGGGAGGGAGACCCAGTACTTC	CASSLKGRETQYF
TRBJ1-5	TRBV28	.	.	TGTGCCAGCAGTTTAAGAAGGACGGAAAATCAGCCCCAGCATTTT	CASSLRRTENQPQHF
TRBJ1-2	TRBV6-5	.	.	TGTGCCAGCAGTCCTACAGGGAACTATGGCTACACCTTC	CASSPTGNYGYTF
TRBJ2-1	TRBV7-2	.	.	TGTGCCAGCAGCTTGGGCAGGGGAAACTACAATGAGCAGTTCTTC	CASSLGRGNYNEQFF
TRBJ1-5	TRBV7-9	medium-sized	TRBD1	TGTGCCAGCAGCCTCGACAGGGAAAAAGGTCAGCCCCAGCATTTT	CASSLDREKGQPQHF
TRBJ1-4	TRBV21-1	.	.	TGTGCCAGCAGCAAAGTCGACAGGGTGGGTGAAAAACTGTTTTTT	CASSKVDRVGEKLFF
TRBJ1-2	TRBV7-4	few	TRBD1	TGTGCCAGCAGCTACCGGGACAGGGAAGGCTATGGCTACACCTTC	CASSYRDREGYGYTF
TRBJ2-7	TRBV28	.	TRBD1	TGTGCCAGCAGCCCCGGCCCGGGACAGGGGATTTACGAGCAGTACTTC	CASSPGPGQGIYEQYF
TRBJ2-1	TRBV27	once	TRBD2	TGTGCCAGCAGCCTAGGGGTAGCGGGAGTACAGGAGCAGTTCTTC	CASSLGVAGVQEQFF
TRBJ2-5	TRBV7-9	.	.	TGTGCCAGCAGTGAAGGAGGAGGGACAGAGACCCAGTACTTC	CASSEGGGTETQYF
TRBJ1-2	TRBV28	.	.	TGTGCCAGCAGTTTATTATCTGGGGGAGGTGGCTACACCTTC	CASSLLSGGGGYTF
TRBJ1-1	TRBV7-2	.	.	TGTGCCAGCAGCTTAATGGCTGAAGCTTTCTTT	CASSLMAEAFF
TRBJ1-2	TRBV5-1	medium-sized	.	TGCGCCAGCAGCTTACACAGGGATGGCTACACCTTC	CASSLHRDGYTF
TRBJ1-2	TRBV6-5	.	.	TGTGCCAGCAGTTACTCCAGGGATATATCTTCTGGCTACACCTTC	CASSYSRDISSGYTF
TRBJ1-1	TRBV10-1	few	.	TGCGCCAGCAGTGAGTCGGTCGAGAACACTGAAGCTTTCTTT	CASSESVENTEAFF
TRBJ1-5	TRBV28	.	.	TGTGCCAGCAGTTTATGGCAGATTAGTAATCAGCCCCAGCATTTT	CASSLWQISNQPQHF